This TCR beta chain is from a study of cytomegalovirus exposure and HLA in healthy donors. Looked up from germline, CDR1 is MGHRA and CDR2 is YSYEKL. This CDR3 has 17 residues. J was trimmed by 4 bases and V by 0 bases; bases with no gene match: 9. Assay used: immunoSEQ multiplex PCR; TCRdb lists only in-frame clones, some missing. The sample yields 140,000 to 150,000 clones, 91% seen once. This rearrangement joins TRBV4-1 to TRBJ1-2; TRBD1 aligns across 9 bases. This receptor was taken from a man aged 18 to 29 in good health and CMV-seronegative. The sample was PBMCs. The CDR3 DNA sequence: TGCGCCAGCAGCCAAGAGTATGGACAGGGGAGGATCTATGGCTACACCTTC. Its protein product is CASSQEYGQGRIYGYTF.